These T cell receptor beta chains were read from a single sample in a study of cytomegalovirus exposure and HLA in healthy donors. TCRdb's table, derived via immunoSEQ multiplex PCR, lists solely in-frame clones and lacks some. Of approximately 170,000 clones detected, roughly 83% appear once; the ten largest clones hold about 2.5%. Source material: PBMCs. The receptors originated from a woman aged 45-59 years in good health and CMV-seronegative. The CDR3 runs from the conserved cysteine through the conserved F or W. A D gene is named only where the DNA matches it firmly. Size values are once, few and many counts, or a class for expanded clones, and some rows have none.

d_gene	v_gene	j_gene	abundance	CDR3aa	CDR3nt
NA	TRBV6-5	TRBJ1-2	NA	CASSYWRVLNYGYTF	TGTGCCAGCAGTTACTGGCGGGTCCTCAACTATGGCTACACCTTC
NA	TRBV9	TRBJ2-3	NA	CASSVGSWSTDTQYF	TGTGCCAGCAGCGTAGGTAGTTGGAGCACAGATACGCAGTATTTT
NA	TRBV7-3	TRBJ2-3	few	CASSHPPGLSQYF	TGTGCCAGCAGCCACCCTCCGGGACTCTCTCAGTATTTT
TRBD1	TRBV30	TRBJ1-1	NA	CAWSRTGSTEAFF	TGTGCCTGGAGTCGGACAGGGAGCACTGAAGCTTTCTTT
TRBD2	TRBV7-2	TRBJ2-1	NA	CASSLAGGTSGTRLNEQFF	TGTGCCAGCAGCTTAGCAGGGGGGACTAGCGGGACCCGACTAAATGAGCAGTTCTTC
NA	TRBV4-2	TRBJ2-3	NA	CASSQDWLGPDTQYF	TGTGCCAGCAGCCAAGATTGGTTGGGGCCAGATACGCAGTATTTT
NA	TRBV28	TRBJ2-1	NA	CASNPSSGLRQFYNEQFF	TGTGCCAGCAACCCCAGCAGCGGGCTCCGGCAGTTTTACAATGAGCAGTTCTTC
TRBD1	TRBV7-2	TRBJ2-1	NA	CASSTRQGEQFF	TGTGCCAGCAGCACCAGACAGGGCGAACAGTTCTTC
NA	TRBV6-5	TRBJ2-1	NA	CASTQPGIDEQFF	TGTGCCAGCACCCAACCGGGTATCGATGAGCAGTTCTTC
NA	TRBV4-1	TRBJ2-4	NA	CASSQGSTGAQGGAKNIQYF	TGCGCCAGCAGCCAAGGCTCGACAGGGGCCCAGGGGGGGGCCAAAAACATTCAGTACTTC
NA	TRBV28	TRBJ2-3	NA	CASSRDNTDTQYF	TGTGCCAGCAGCCGGGACAACACAGATACGCAGTATTTT
TRBD2	TRBV28	TRBJ2-1	NA	CASSPPFRLAGGHNEQFF	TGTGCCAGCAGTCCCCCCTTCCGGCTAGCGGGAGGCCACAATGAGCAGTTCTTC
TRBD1	TRBV7-9	TRBJ1-5	NA	CASSTGTGNQPQHF	TGTGCCAGCAGCACCGGGACAGGAAATCAGCCCCAGCATTTT
NA	TRBV28	TRBJ2-1	NA	CASSFLGSSYNEQFF	TGTGCCAGCAGTTTTCTCGGGAGCTCCTACAATGAGCAGTTCTTC
TRBD1	TRBV6-1	TRBJ1-2	NA	CASRGTGLYGYTF	TGTGCCAGCAGGGGGACAGGGCTCTATGGCTACACCTTC
TRBD2	TRBV7-2	TRBJ2-2	NA	CASTKGRGEAGELFF	TGTGCCAGCACCAAGGGGAGGGGAGAGGCCGGGGAGCTGTTTTTT
NA	TRBV9	TRBJ1-1	once	CASSPFPGVTEAFF	TGTGCCAGCAGCCCCTTTCCGGGTGTCACTGAAGCTTTCTTT
TRBD2	TRBV27	TRBJ2-1	once	CASSGRLATNYNEQFF	TGTGCCAGCAGTGGAAGACTAGCGACAAACTACAATGAGCAGTTCTTC
NA	TRBV19	TRBJ1-6	NA	CASSLGPSRTSPLHF	TGTGCCAGTAGTCTTGGGCCGAGTCGTACTTCACCCCTCCACTTT